Sequencing of this T cell receptor (beta chain) was carried out in a study of blood T cell repertoires in COVID-19. Assay: immunoSEQ multiplex PCR; the TCRdb copy retains only in-frame clones and omits some. In the table there are under 300,000 clones, over 80% of which are singletons. This CDR3 has 14 amino acids. Germline V gene lookup returns CDR1 DFQATT and CDR2 SNEGSKA (reference sequence). V lost 3 bases and J lost 6, with 17 bases in between. The clonotype was recovered from a woman younger than 35 who had recovered from COVID-19. This chain uses TRBV20-1 with TRBJ1-2; D is unclear. Sequenced input: PBMCs or T cells enriched from blood (not recorded which). The CDR3 here is CSASHRDTIDGYTF. The DNA for the CDR3 is TGCAGTGCTAGTCACCGAGACACCATTGATGGCTACACCTTC.